What follows are 26 T cell receptor beta chains derived from one specimen sequenced in a study of T cell responses to AZD1222 COVID-19 vaccine. The repertoire was sequenced with immunoSEQ multiplex PCR; TCRdb's copy has only in-frame clones and lacks some. This table holds some 90,000 clones, around nine tenths found once. Material: peripheral blood, obtained on day 0 of MenACWY control vaccination. Receptors originate from an adult in good health.

This chain links TRBV28 with TRBJ1-6; D is ambiguous. From germline, CDR1 is MDHEN and CDR2 SYDVKM. The CDR3 consists of 13 residues. The germline V and J ends were trimmed by 7 bases and 9 bases, with 13 bases remaining between them. CDR3 region: CASTIQPISPLHF. For the CDR3, the DNA is TGTGCCAGCACAATCCAACCGATTTCACCCCTCCACTTT.

The V and J genes are TRBV10-2 and TRBJ2-7; D is perhaps TRBD1 (6 bases). Germline assignment: CDR1 WSHSY and CDR2 SAAADI. V lost 6 bases, J lost 2 bases, and 11 bases lay in between. The CDR3 covers 13 residues. The CDR3 sequence is CASRGDIPYEQYF. The CDR3 bases are TGCGCCAGCAGGGGGGACATCCCCTACGAGCAGTACTTC.

This chain connects TRBV9 to TRBJ1-3; no reliable D call. Trimming stripped 4 bases from V and 0 bases from J, with 14 bases between. This CDR3 comprises 16 residues. Germline V lookup: CDR1 SGDLS, CDR2 YYNGEE. Written as DNA, the CDR3 is TGTGCCAGCAGCAACACGATGGGGAACTCTGGAAACACCATATATTTT. Translation gives CASSNTMGNSGNTIYF.

This rearrangement joins TRBV21-1 to TRBJ2-7; the table's D call of TRBD2 was not tested on the DNA. TRBV21-1 is shown as a pseudogene. There are 19 residues in the CDR3. In DNA, the CDR3 is TGTGCCAGCAGCGGCCGCGGGGGCTACAAGCGGGTAAGCTCCTACGAGCAGTACTTC. It encodes CASSGRGGYKRVSSYEQYF.

The chain carries TRBV6-9 and TRBJ1-3; TRBD1 matches 8 bases. CDR3 size: 20 residues. Germline trimming cut 6 bases from V and 0 bases from J; bases unmatched to any gene: 19. CDR1 is MNHGY, CDR2 SVAAGI, per germline. CDR3 protein: CASSPSLGTGGLISGNTIYF. In DNA, the CDR3 is TGTGCCAGCAGCCCTTCCCTCGGGACAGGCGGACTCATCTCTGGAAACACCATATATTTT.

V gene TRBV5-4 combines with J gene TRBJ1-4; the D is unclear. With 4 bases removed from V and 5 bases from J, the gap between germline ends came to 15 bases. The CDR3 has 15 residues. Germline V gene data show CDR1 as SGHNT and CDR2 as YYREEE (reference sequence). In DNA form, the CDR3 reads TGTGCCAGCAGCCGTGACACGGGCGCGAATGAAAAACTGTTTTTT. Protein sequence: CASSRDTGANEKLFF.

The chain links TRBV11-1 to TRBJ1-2; the match to TRBD1 covers 7 bases. The CDR3 loop spans 13 amino acids. The trim removed 5 bases at V and 7 bases at J, leaving 7 bases unmatched. CDR1 and CDR2 (germline): SGHAT, FQDESV (reference sequence). The CDR3 region is CASSPDRDAGYTF. DNA for the CDR3: TGTGCCAGCAGCCCCGACAGGGACGCTGGCTACACCTTC.

The J gene is TRBJ2-7, the V gene TRBV21-1; no DNA check was done on the table's D call, TRBD1. TRBV21-1 is recorded as a pseudogene. This CDR3 spans 12 amino acids. CDR3 in amino acids: CASSGQGNEQYF. DNA of the CDR3: TGTGCCAGCAGCGGACAGGGGAACGAGCAGTACTTC.

The chain has TRBV24-1 and TRBJ1-2; maybe TRBD1 (6 bases). The CDR3 contains 13 residues. The germline V gene has CDR1 KGHDR and CDR2 SFDVKD. Trimming removed 6 bases from V and 4 bases from J, with 11 bases in between. CDR3 residues: CATSTGNPYGYTF. CDR3 nucleotides: TGTGCCACCAGTACAGGGAACCCCTATGGCTACACCTTC.

The chain links TRBV10-3 to TRBJ1-4; no firm D call. The CDR3 is made up of 12 amino acids. V lost 8 bases and J lost 10, with 14 bases in between. Germline V gene sequence: CDR1 ENHRY, CDR2 SYGVKD. The CDR3 DNA is TGTGCCATCGGCCCGCAACTGGGAAAACTGTTTTTT. Its translation is CAIGPQLGKLFF.

V and J are TRBV5-6 and TRBJ2-7; 9 positions agree with TRBD2. The V gene end was trimmed by 4 bases and the J gene end by 5 bases; junction bases not matched to a gene: 10. The CDR3 contains 15 residues. CDR1 and CDR2 (germline): SGHDT, YYEEEE. The CDR3 sequence: CASSPTGSGGNEQYF. The DNA of the CDR3 is TGTGCCAGCAGCCCGACGGGTAGCGGGGGTAACGAGCAGTACTTC.

This chain links TRBV5-6 with TRBJ2-7; D not certain. The CDR3 totals 14 residues. Germline loops: CDR1 SGHDT, CDR2 YYEEEE. The germline V and J ends were trimmed by 0 bases and 4 bases, with 11 bases remaining between them. CDR3 sequence reads: CASSLALDVYEQYF. The CDR3 coding sequence is TGTGCCAGCAGCTTGGCCTTGGATGTTTACGAGCAGTACTTC.

V is TRBV9 and J is TRBJ1-2, with a weak D call TRBD1 (6 bases). Germline V gene data show CDR1 as SGDLS and CDR2 as YYNGEE. Trimming left V 0 bases short and J 6 bases short, with 12 bases between. This CDR3 has 14 amino acids. CDR3 DNA: TGTGCCAGCAGCGTAGGCACAGGGAATAATGGCTACACCTTC. Protein product: CASSVGTGNNGYTF.

The chain carries TRBV4-3 and TRBJ2-7; D is unresolved. There are 15 residues in the CDR3. Trimming shortened V by 1 base and J by 4 bases, and 14 bases separated the two germline ends. Germline loops: CDR1 LGHNA, CDR2 YSLEER. Here the CDR3 reads CASSQGVGAGYEQYF. The CDR3 DNA reads as TGCGCCAGCAGCCAAGGGGTTGGAGCTGGGTACGAGCAGTACTTC.

This clone has a single count. The V gene is TRBV6-5, the J gene TRBJ2-1; D is possibly TRBD2 (6 bases). The CDR3 length is 14 residues. Trimming pared 8 bases from V and 7 bases from J, leaving 18 bases between. Germline values: CDR1 MNHEY, CDR2 SVGAGI. CDR3 DNA: TGTGCCAGCTCTCCGGGAGAGAAGGGGAATGAGCAGTTCTTC. It is translated as CASSPGEKGNEQFF.

The rearrangement links TRBV5-1 to TRBJ2-3; no clear D gene. The CDR3 contains 14 residues. Germline V CDR1 and CDR2: SGHRS, YFSETQ. Trimming cost V 1 base and J 4 bases, with 10 bases left between them. The CDR3 loop is CASSLHTDSDTQYF. CDR3 in DNA: TGCGCCAGCAGCTTGCACACGGATTCAGATACGCAGTATTTT.

V is TRBV29-1 and J is TRBJ1-2, with D perhaps matching TRBD1 (6 bases). The germline V gene has CDR1 SQVTM and CDR2 ANQGSEA. This CDR3 is built from 11 residues. Between the trimmed V and J ends, which lost 5 bases and 4 bases, there was a span of 8 bases. CDR3 DNA sequence: TGCAGCGTTCAGGGGAGCTATGGCTACACCTTC. It specifies CSVQGSYGYTF.

This rearrangement joins TRBV28 to TRBJ2-3, with TRBD1 as a possible D gene (5 bases). The germline V and J ends were trimmed by 1 base and 10 bases, with 15 bases remaining between them. Germline V gene lookup returns CDR1 MDHEN and CDR2 SYDVKM. The CDR3 is 14 residues long. The CDR3 nucleotides read TGTGCCAGCAGTTTATCCCTAGGGGAAGGAGCGCAGTATTTT. As protein: CASSLSLGEGAQYF.

The rearrangement joins TRBV28 to TRBJ1-3, with D possibly TRBD1 on 6 matching bases. This CDR3 spans 14 amino acids. Trimming left V 5 bases short and J 2 bases short, with 10 bases between. CDR1 is MDHEN, CDR2 SYDVKM, per germline. CDR3 bases: TGTGCCAGCAGTCCACAGGGAGCTGGAAACACCATATATTTT. It is translated as CASSPQGAGNTIYF.

V is TRBV2 and J is TRBJ2-1; the D gene is possibly TRBD2 (6 bases). Germline values: CDR1 SNHLY, CDR2 FYNNEI. V lost 5 bases and J lost 5, with 16 bases in between. The CDR3 is 15 amino acids. The CDR3: CASSRDLSSDNEQFF. The DNA for the CDR3 is TGTGCCAGCAGTAGGGACTTATCATCCGACAATGAGCAGTTCTTC.

The chain joins TRBV19 to TRBJ1-5; D call uncertain. This CDR3 has 14 amino acids. V gave up 3 bases and J gave up 2 bases, with 8 bases separating them. Germline CDR1 reads LNHDA; CDR2 reads SQIVND (reference sequence). CDR3 loop: CASSIRVGNQPQHF. The CDR3 DNA follows: TGTGCCAGTAGTATTCGGGTGGGCAATCAGCCCCAGCATTTT.

The chain couples TRBV20-1 to TRBJ1-5; 12 bases map to TRBD1. From germline, CDR1 is DFQATT and CDR2 SNEGSKA (reference sequence). The CDR3 runs 15 residues. V shed 3 bases and J 6 bases; nucleotides not matched to a gene: 6. CDR3 sequence (DNA): TGCAGTGCTAGTCAGGGACAGGGGGCGGCTCAGCCCCAGCATTTT. It yields the protein CSASQGQGAAQPQHF.

The V call is TRBV7-2, the J call TRBJ2-7, with D possibly matching TRBD2 (5 bases). Per germline, CDR1 SGHTA and CDR2 FQGNSA. Trimming left V 1 base short and J 0 bases short, with 10 bases between. The CDR3 is 15 amino acids. CDR3 sequence: CASSLDATSSYEQYF. CDR3 nucleotide sequence: TGTGCCAGCAGCTTAGATGCAACTAGCTCCTACGAGCAGTACTTC.

This chain links TRBV21-1 with TRBJ2-7; the table's TRBD2 call for D was not verified on the DNA. TRBV21-1 is a known pseudogene. There are 16 residues in the CDR3. CDR3 DNA: TGTGCCAGCAGCAAACCCGGGGGAGCGGAAGGCTACGAGCAGTACTTC. As protein: CASSKPGGAEGYEQYF.

V and J are TRBV3-1 (or the pseudogene TRBV3-2) and TRBJ2-7; TRBD2 aligns across 9 bases. CDR3 length equals 13 residues. CDR1 is LGHDT, CDR2 YNNKEL, per germline (reference sequence). Trimming at V came to 7 bases and at J to 3 bases, leaving 4 bases not matched to a gene. CDR3 nucleotide sequence: TGTGCCAGCACCCGCGGGGGGGGCTACGAGCAGTACTTC. It yields the protein CASTRGGGYEQYF.

This clone was seen just once. This chain uses TRBV7-6 with TRBJ2-2; 13 positions agree with TRBD2. After removal of 3 bases from V and 3 bases from J, the junction contained 7 bases not matched to a gene. The germline CDR1 and CDR2 sequences are SGHVS and FNYEAQ. The CDR3 spans 18 residues. CDR3 sequence: CASSFPGTSGDDTGELFF. Written as DNA, the CDR3 is TGTGCCAGCAGCTTCCCCGGGACTAGCGGGGATGACACCGGGGAGCTGTTTTTT.